The present entry profiles one TCR beta chain with its context. Its recognized antigen is unknown. Base-call qualities are not available, and no considerably larger clone is one nucleotide away. This sample was included in a study of T cell responses to AZD1222 COVID-19 vaccine (dated by TCRdb to about 2021). Regarding the research as a whole: AZD1222 recipients given second doses at about 4 weeks or at about 12 weeks were pooled, since spike-specific TCR depth and breadth were not found to differ between the two schedules. A total of about 240 trial participants underwent TCR sequencing, of whom 200 to 220 received two doses of AZD1222 and some 25 received two doses of the MenACWY control vaccine. Trial participants were enrolled into age subgroups of 18-55, 56-69 and 70-plus years, which contained approximately 150, 28 and 58 TCR-sequenced participants, respectively.

The CDR3 regions of human TCRbeta chains were analyzed by immunosequencing. The original methods were these. TCRs in the repertoires were matched against a reference library of SARS-CoV-2-specific TCRs that had been generated with the MIRA antigen-specificity platform. Breadth meant the fraction of unique TCRs that were SARS-CoV-2-associated, whereas depth meant the fraction of total T cells that were SARS-CoV-2-associated. Using the MIRA data, each spike-specific TCR was assigned both to the spike region to which the TCR was reactive and to a CD4 or CD8 class. Log10-transformed breadth and depth values were compared by one-way ANOVA with Sidak's multiple comparisons tests. TCRdb obtained this table from immuneACCESS and retained in-frame rearrangements with V and J assigned. These tables miss some clones; where compared with another copy, unresolved V genes account for less than half of the shortfall, and the remainder is unexplained. V and J calls and clone size come straight from that table; D and trimming were deduced from the DNA. The sample table records over 100,000 clones; around 90% of these occur just once. Around 4.8% of the sample is taken by the ten largest.

Paper-wide results and their limitations: Conclusions about previously exposed vaccinees are limited, since just a handful of AZD1222 recipients were seropositive for SARS-CoV-2 at baseline. In the small 56-69-year group, the increase in depth fell short of significance, most likely because of low power. Vaccine-associated CD4 TCRs spanned the whole spike protein, with dominant responses in regions 160-218 and 743-854. Because no day 14 peak-response samples were available, the repertoires could be characterized only after the peak T cell response. Most participants were white British and females outnumbered males, and the authors suggested that clonal diversity may have been underestimated. After two AZD1222 doses, spike-specific TCR breadth and depth were significantly higher than at day 0 and than in MenACWY recipients. Nearly half of unique spike-specific TCRs reportedly recognized epitopes outside regions mutated in the B.1.351 and B.1.1.7 variants.

V gives up 6 bases and J gives up 2 bases, and the segment between their germline ends measures 17 bases. From its cysteine to its phenylalanine, the CDR3 spans 17 amino acids. Only the CDR3 DNA is retained, 51 bases long and in frame from the first base. CDR1 and CDR2, per the germline V gene, are LGHNT and FRNRAP. The time point label here, explained by the study, means: baseline before first vaccination. The vaccinee samples were drawn from two UK trials, COV001 and COV002, one of which was a single-blind randomized controlled phase 2/3 trial testing AZD1222 (ChAdOx1 nCoV-19) in healthy adults. For TCRbeta chain sequencing, PBMC samples were collected from trial participants at day 0 and at day 28 after the second dose.

The receptor comes from an adult in good health. The sequence links TRBV12-5 to TRBJ1-6, with an unclear D gene assignment. This specimen consisted of peripheral blood, obtained on day 0 of AZD1222 vaccination. The nucleotide sequence is given as TGTGCTAGTGGACCCTACGACGGTACCACCTATAATTCACCCCTCCACTTT. Translated, it reads CASGPYDGTTYNSPLHF.